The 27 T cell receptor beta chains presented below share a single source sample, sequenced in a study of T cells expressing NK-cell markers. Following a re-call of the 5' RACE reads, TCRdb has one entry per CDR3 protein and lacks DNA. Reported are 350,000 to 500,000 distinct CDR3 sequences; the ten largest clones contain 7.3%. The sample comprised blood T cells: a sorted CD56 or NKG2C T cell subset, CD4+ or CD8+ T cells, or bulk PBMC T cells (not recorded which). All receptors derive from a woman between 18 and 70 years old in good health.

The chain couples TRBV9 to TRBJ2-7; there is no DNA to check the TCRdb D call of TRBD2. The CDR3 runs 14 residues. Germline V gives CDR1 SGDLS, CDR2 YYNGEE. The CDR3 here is CASSKRDVTYEQYF.

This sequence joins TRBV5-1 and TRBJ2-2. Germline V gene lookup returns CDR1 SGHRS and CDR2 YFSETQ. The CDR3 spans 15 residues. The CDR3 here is CASSLAPVNTGELFF.

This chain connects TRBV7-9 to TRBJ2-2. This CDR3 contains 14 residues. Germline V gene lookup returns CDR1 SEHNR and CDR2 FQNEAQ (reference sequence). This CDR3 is CASTSNTNTGELFF.

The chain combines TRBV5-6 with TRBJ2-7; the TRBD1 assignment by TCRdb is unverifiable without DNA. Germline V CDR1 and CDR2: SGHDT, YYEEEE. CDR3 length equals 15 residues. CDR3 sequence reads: CASSSRQGGSYEQYF.

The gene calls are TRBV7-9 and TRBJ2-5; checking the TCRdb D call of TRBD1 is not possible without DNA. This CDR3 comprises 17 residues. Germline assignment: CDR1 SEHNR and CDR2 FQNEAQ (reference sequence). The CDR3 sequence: CASSSRMGTGKQETQYF.

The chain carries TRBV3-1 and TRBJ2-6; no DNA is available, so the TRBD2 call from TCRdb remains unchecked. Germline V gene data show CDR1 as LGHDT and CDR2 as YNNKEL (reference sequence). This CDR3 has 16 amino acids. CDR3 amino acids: CASSQAGGPGANVLTF. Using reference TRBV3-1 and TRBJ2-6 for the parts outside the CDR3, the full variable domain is DTAVSQTPKYLVTQMGNDKSIKCEQNLGHDTMYWYKQDSKKFLKIMFSYNNKELIINETVPNRFSPKSPDKAHLNLHINSLELGDSAVYFCASSQAGGPGANVLTFGAGSRLTVL.

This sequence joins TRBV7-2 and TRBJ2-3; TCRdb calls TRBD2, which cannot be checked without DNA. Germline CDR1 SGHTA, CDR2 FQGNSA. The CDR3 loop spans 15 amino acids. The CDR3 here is CASSRTSGMGDTQYF.

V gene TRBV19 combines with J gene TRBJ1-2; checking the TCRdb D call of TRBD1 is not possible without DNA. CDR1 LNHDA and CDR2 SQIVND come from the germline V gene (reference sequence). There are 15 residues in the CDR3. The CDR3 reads CASSPNPGQGGGYTF.

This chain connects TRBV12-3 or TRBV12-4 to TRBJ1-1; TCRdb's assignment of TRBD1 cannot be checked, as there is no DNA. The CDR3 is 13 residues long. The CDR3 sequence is CASILQGPPEAFF.

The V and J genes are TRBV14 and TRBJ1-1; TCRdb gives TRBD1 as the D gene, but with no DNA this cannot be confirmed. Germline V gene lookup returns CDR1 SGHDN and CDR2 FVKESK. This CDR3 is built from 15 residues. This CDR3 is CASSQPQAGGTEAFF.

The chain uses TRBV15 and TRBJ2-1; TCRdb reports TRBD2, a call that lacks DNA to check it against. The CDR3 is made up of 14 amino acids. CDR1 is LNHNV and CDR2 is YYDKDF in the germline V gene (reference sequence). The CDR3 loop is CATSRPSEQNEQFF.

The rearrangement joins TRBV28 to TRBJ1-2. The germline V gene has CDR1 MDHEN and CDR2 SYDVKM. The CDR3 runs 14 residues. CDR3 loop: CASRMTHHYYGYTF.

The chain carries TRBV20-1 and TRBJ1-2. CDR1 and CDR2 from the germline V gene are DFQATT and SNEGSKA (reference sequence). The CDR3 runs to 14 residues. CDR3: CSAIGGGGQYGYTF.

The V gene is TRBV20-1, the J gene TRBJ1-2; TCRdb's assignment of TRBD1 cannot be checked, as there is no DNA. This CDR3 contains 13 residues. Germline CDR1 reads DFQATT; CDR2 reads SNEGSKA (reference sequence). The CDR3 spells CSAREGAGYGYTF.

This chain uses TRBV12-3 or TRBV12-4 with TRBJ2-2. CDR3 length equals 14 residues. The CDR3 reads CASSLSWNTGELFF.

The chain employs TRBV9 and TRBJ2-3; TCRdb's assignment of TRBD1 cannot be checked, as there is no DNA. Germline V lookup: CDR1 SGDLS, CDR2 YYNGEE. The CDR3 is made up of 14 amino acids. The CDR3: CASNENGQKDTQYF.

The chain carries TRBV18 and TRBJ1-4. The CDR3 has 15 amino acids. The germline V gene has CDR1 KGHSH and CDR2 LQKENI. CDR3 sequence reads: CASTRQGPTNEKLFF.

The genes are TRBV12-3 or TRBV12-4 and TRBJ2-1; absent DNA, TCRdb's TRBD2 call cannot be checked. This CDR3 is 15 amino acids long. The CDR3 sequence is CASSGGLAGWDEQFF.

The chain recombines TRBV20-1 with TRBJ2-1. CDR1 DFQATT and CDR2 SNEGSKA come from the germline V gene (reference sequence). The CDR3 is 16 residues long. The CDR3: CSARRRQAFSYNEQFF.

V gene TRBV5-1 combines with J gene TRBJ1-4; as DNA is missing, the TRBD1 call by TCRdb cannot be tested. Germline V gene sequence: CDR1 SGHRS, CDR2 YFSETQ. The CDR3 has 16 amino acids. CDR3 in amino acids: CASSTNPGQGAEKLFF.

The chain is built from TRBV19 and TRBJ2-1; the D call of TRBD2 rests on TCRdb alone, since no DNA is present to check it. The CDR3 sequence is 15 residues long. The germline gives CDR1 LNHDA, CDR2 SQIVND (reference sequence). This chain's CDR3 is CASSIIAGLYNEQFF.

CDR3 region: CSARVINTEAFF. The rearrangement uses TRBV20-1 and TRBJ1-1. The germline V gene encodes CDR1 DFQATT and CDR2 SNEGSKA (reference sequence). CDR3 length: 12 amino acids.

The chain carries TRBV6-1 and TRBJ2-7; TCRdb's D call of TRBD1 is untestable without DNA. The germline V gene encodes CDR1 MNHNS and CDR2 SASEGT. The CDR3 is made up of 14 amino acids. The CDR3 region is CASSGRTASYEQYF.

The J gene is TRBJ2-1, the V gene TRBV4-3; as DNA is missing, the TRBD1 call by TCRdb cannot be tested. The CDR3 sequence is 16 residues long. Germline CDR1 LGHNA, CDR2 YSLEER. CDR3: CASSQEGQGAYNEQFF.

CDR3 loop: CASRQGGEKLFF. This sequence joins TRBV2 and TRBJ1-4; checking the TCRdb D call of TRBD1 is not possible without DNA. This CDR3 region has 12 residues. CDR1 is SNHLY and CDR2 is FYNNEI in the germline V gene.

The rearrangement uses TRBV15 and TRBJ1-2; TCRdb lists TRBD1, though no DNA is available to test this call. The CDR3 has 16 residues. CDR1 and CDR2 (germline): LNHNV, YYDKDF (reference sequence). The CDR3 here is CATSRISDRGRHGYTF.

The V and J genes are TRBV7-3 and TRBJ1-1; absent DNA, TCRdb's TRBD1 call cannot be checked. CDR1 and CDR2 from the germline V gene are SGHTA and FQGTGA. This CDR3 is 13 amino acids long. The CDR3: CASSLSRDTEAFF.